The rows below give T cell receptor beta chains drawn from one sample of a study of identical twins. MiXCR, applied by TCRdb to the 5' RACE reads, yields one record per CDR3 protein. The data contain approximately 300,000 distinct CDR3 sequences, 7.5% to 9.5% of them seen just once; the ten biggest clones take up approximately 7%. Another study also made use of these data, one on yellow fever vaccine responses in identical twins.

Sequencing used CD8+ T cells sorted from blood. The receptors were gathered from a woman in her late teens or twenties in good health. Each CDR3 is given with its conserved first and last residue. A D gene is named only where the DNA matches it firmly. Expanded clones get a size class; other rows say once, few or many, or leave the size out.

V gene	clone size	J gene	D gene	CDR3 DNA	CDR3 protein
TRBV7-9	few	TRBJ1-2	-	TGTGCCAGCAGCAAGGGGGTAGAGTATGGCTACACCTTC	CASSKGVEYGYTF
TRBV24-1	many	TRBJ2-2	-	TGTGCCACCAGTGATTTCTGGTCGGGGGACACCGGGGAGCTGTTTTTT	CATSDFWSGDTGELFF
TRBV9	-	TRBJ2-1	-	TGTGCCAGCAGCGTAGACAGGGACAATGAGCAGTTCTTC	CASSVDRDNEQFF
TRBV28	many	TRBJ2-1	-	TGTGCCAGCAGTTTCGGGGTAGTAATTGGGGGGCAGTTCTTC	CASSFGVVIGGQFF
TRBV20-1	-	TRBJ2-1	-	TGCAGTGCCCCAACGGGGGCGGGGCGAGGACTCTCCTACAATGAGCAGTTCTTC	CSAPTGAGRGLSYNEQFF
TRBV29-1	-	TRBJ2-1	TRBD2	TGCAGCGTTGAAGGACTAGCGGAGAGTGGGGCGAGCTCCTACAATGAGCAGTTCTTC	CSVEGLAESGASSYNEQFF
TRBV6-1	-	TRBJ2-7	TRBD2	TGTGCCAGCAGTAGTCCCGGGGGGGACGAGCAGTACTTC	CASSSPGGDEQYF
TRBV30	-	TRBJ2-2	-	TGTGCCTTTACAGATGTAATCACCGGGGAGCTGTTTTTT	CAFTDVITGELFF
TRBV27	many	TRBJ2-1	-	TGTGCCAGCAGTTCTCAAGGGGCCTACAATGAGCAGTTCTTC	CASSSQGAYNEQFF
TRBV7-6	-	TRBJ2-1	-	TGTGCCAGCAGTCAAACCGGCAGGGCGGACGGTGAGCAGTTCTTC	CASSQTGRADGEQFF
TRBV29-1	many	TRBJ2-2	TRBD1	TGCAGCTTTATCCCGGGACAGGGGCCGAACACCGGGGAGCTGTTTTTT	CSFIPGQGPNTGELFF
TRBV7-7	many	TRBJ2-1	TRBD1	TGTGCTAGCAGCCTCCGGACAGGTGATTACAATGAGCAGTTCTTC	CASSLRTGDYNEQFF
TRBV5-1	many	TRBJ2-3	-	TGCGCCAGCAGCCTTGGATGGGCAGCCACAGATACGCAGTATTTT	CASSLGWAATDTQYF
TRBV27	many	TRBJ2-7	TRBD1	TGTGCCAGCAGCCCCCGGGACAGCTCCTACGAGCAGTACTTC	CASSPRDSSYEQYF
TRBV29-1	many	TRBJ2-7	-	TGCAGCGTTGCAACGGGCTCCTACGAGCAGTACTTC	CSVATGSYEQYF
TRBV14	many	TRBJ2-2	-	TGTGCCAGCAGCCAAGTCCCAGCTCTCGGGGAGCTGTTTTTT	CASSQVPALGELFF
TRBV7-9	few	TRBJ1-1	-	TGTGCCAGCAGCCCCGCCGGAGGGATAGGAACTGAAGCTTTCTTT	CASSPAGGIGTEAFF
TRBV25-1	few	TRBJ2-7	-	TGTGCCAGCAGTGAATCCAGGTACCACCGCGAGCAGTACTTC	CASSESRYHREQYF
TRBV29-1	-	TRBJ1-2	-	TGCAGCGTGCCGGGGGAGGGTAGGGATGGCTACACCTTC	CSVPGEGRDGYTF
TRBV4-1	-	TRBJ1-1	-	TGCGCCAGCAGCCCCGGGGACATGAACACTGAAGCTTTCTTT	CASSPGDMNTEAFF
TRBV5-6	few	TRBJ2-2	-	TGTGCCAGCAGCTTAGGAAATGACGGGGAGCTGTTTTTT	CASSLGNDGELFF
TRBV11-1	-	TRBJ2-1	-	TGTGCCAGCAGCTCAGACCAGTTTATTGGGCACTACAATGAGCAGTTCTTC	CASSSDQFIGHYNEQFF
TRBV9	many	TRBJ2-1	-	TGTGCCAGCAGCGACCAGACCCTACAGGGGAGGGGCTCCTACAATGAGCAGTTCTTC	CASSDQTLQGRGSYNEQFF
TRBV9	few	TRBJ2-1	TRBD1	TGTGCCAGCAGTGGACAGGGGTCTCACAATGAGCAGTTCTTC	CASSGQGSHNEQFF
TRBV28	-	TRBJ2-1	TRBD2	TGTGCCAGCAGTTCTGGCGGGACTAGTTTCAATGAGCAGTTCTTC	CASSSGGTSFNEQFF
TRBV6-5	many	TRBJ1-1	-	TGTGCCAGCAGTTATCAGAACACTGAAGCTTTCTTT	CASSYQNTEAFF
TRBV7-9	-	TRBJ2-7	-	TGTGCCAGCAGCCCCGGGGCCCTCTCCTACGAGCAGTACTTC	CASSPGALSYEQYF
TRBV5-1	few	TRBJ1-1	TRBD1	TGCGCCAGCAGCTACCTCATGACAGGGGTGAACACTGAAGCTTTCTTT	CASSYLMTGVNTEAFF
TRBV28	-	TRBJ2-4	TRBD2	TGTGCCAGCAGTTATGGGCTAGCGGGAGTGGATAACATTCAGTACTTC	CASSYGLAGVDNIQYF
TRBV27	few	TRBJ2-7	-	TGTGCCAGCAGTTCGGGACTGACGGACGGCGAGCAGTACTTC	CASSSGLTDGEQYF
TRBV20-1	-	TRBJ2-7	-	TGCAGTGCTAGAGATCCAGGGACTTTCTGGAATGGGGAGCAGTACTTC	CSARDPGTFWNGEQYF
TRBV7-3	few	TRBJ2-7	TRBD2	TGTGCCAGCAGCTTAAAAGGGACTAGCGGGGCTAGGAGCTCCTACGAGCAGTACTTC	CASSLKGTSGARSSYEQYF
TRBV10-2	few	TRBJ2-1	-	TGCGCCAGCAAGGGGAGCACCTACAATGAGCAGTTCTTC	CASKGSTYNEQFF
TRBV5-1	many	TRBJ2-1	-	TGCGCCAGCAGCTTGGATTGGTCAGCCTACAATGAGCAGTTCTTC	CASSLDWSAYNEQFF
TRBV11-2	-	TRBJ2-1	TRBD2	TGTGCCAGCAGCTTAGACTGGACTAGCAATGAGCAGTTCTTC	CASSLDWTSNEQFF
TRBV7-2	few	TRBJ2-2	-	TGTGCCAGCAGCTTTTCTTTCGGCAGGGAGCTGTTTTTT	CASSFSFGRELFF
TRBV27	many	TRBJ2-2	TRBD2	TGTGCCAGCAGTCCTAGCGGGACGGGAACCGGGGAGCTGTTTTTT	CASSPSGTGTGELFF
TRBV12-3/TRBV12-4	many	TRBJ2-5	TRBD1	TGTGCCAGCAGTCGGACAGGGGATTATCAGTACTTC	CASSRTGDYQYF
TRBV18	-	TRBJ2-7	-	TGTGCCAGCTCACCAGACGGATACTACGAGCAGTACTTC	CASSPDGYYEQYF